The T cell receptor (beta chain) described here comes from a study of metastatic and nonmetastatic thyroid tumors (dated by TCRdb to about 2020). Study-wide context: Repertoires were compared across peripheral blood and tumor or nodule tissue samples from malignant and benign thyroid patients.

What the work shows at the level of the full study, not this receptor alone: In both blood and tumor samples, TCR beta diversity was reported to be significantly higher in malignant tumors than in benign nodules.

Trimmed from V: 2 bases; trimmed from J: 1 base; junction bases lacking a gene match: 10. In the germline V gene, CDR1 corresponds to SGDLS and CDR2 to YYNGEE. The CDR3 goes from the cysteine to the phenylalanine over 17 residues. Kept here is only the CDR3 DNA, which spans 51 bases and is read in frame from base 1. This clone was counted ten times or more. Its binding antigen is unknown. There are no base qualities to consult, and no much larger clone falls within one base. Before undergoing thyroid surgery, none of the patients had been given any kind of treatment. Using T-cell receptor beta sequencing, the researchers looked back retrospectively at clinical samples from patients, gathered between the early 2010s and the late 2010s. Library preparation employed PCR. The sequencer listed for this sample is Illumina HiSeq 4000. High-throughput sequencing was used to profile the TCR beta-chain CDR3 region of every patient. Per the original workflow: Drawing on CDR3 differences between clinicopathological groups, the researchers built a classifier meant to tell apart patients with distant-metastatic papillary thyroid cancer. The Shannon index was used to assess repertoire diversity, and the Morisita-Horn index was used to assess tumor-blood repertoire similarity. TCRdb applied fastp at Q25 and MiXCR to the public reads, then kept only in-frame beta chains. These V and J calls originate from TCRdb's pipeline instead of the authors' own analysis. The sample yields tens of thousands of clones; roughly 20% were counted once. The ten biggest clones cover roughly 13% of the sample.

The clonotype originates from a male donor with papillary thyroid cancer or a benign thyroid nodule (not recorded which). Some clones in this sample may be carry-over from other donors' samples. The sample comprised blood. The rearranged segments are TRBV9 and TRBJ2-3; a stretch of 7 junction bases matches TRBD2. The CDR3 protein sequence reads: CASSVRSGNAGTDTQYF. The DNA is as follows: TGTGCCAGCAGCGTTCGGAGCGGGAATGCGGGCACAGATACGCAGTATTTT.